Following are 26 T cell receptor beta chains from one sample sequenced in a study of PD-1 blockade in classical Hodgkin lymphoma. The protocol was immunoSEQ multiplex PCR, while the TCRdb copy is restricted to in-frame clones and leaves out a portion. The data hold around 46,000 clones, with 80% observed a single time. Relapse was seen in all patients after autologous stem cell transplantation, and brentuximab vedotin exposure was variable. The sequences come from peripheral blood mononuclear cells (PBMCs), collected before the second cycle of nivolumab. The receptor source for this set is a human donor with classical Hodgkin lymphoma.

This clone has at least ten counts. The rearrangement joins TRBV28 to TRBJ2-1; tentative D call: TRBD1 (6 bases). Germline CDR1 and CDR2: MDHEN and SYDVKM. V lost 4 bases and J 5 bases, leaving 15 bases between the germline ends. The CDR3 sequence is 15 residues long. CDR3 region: CASSSTTGSHNEQFF. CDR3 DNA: TGTGCCAGCAGTTCCACCACAGGGTCCCACAATGAGCAGTTCTTC.

CDR3 region: CASSPLGTGSHIQYF. CDR3 bases: TGTGCCAGCTCACCACTCGGCACCGGCTCGCACATTCAGTACTTC. The chain combines TRBV18 with TRBJ2-4; D uncertain. CDR3 size: 15 residues. The V end was cut by 1 base, the J end by 8 bases, with 15 bases between. The germline V gene encodes CDR1 KGHSH and CDR2 LQKENI.

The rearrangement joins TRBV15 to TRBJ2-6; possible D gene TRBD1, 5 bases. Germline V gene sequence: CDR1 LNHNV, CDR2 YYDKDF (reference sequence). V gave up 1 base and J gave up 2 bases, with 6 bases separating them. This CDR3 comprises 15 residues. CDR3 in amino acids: CATSRVQAGANVLTF. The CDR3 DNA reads TGTGCCACCAGCAGAGTACAGGCTGGGGCCAACGTCCTGACTTTC.

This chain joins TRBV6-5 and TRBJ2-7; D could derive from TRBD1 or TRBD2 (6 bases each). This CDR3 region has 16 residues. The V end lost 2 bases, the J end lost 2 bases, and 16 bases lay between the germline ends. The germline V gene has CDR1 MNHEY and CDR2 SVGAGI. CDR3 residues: CASSYGARGAPYEQYF. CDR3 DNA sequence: TGTGCCAGCAGTTACGGTGCAAGGGGGGCTCCCTACGAGCAGTACTTC.

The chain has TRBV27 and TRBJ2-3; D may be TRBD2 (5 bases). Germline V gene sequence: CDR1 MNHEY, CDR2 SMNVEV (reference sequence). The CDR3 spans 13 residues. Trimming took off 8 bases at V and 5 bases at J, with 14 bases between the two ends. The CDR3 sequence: CASRRWGEDTQYF. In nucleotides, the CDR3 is TGTGCCAGCCGCCGGTGGGGAGAAGATACGCAGTATTTT.

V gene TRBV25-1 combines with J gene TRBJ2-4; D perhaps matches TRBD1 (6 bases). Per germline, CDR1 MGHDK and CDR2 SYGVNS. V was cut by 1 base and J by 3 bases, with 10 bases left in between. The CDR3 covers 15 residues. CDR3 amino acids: CASSEFKGVKNIQYF. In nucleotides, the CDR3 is TGTGCCAGCAGTGAATTCAAGGGGGTCAAAAACATTCAGTACTTC.

In DNA form, the CDR3 reads TGTGCCAGTCTACCCAGCCCGGGGGGCGCTAGCCCTTATGGCTACACCTTC. Translated, it gives CASLPSPGGASPYGYTF. The V call is TRBV4-2, the J call TRBJ1-2; TRBD1 might be the D (6 bases). Trimming stripped 9 bases from V and 5 bases from J, with 28 bases between. The CDR3 is 17 residues long. Germline CDR1 LGHNA, CDR2 YNFKEQ.

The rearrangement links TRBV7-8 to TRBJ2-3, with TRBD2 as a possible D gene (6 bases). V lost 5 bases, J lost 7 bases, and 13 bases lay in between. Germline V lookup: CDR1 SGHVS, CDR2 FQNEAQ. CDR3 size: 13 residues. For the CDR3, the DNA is TGTGCCAGCAGCCCAGGCGGGGTATATACGCAGTATTTT. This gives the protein CASSPGGVYTQYF.

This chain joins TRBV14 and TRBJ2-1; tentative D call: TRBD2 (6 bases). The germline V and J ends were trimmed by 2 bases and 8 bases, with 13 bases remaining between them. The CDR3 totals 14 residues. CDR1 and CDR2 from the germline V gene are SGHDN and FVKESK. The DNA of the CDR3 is TGTGCCAGCAGCCAATTGGGAGGTAGCGATGAGCAGTTCTTC. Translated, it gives CASSQLGGSDEQFF.

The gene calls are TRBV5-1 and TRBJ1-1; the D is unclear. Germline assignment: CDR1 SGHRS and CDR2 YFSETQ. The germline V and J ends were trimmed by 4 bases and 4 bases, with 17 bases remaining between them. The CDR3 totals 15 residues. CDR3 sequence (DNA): TGCGCCAGCAGCGGTGCTCTTTACCCGGCCACTGAAGCTTTCTTT. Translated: CASSGALYPATEAFF. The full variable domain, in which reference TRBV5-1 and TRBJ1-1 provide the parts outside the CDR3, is KAGVTQTPRYLIKTRGQQVTLSCSPISGHRSVSWYQQTPGQGLQFLFEYFSETQRNKGNFPGRFSGRQFSNSRSEMNVSTLELGDSALYLCASSGALYPATEAFFGQGTRLTVV.

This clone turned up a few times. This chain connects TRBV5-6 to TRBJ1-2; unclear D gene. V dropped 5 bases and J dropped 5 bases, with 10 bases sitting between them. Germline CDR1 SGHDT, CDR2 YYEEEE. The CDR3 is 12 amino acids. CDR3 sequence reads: CASSETRYGYTF. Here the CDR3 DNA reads TGTGCCAGCAGTGAAACACGGTATGGCTACACCTTC.

CDR3 nucleotide sequence: TGCGCCAGCAGCGGGGGACTAGCGGGAGTTGAGCAGTTCTTC. Encoded protein: CASSGGLAGVEQFF. The chain joins TRBV10-1 to TRBJ2-1; 14 bases fit TRBD2. This CDR3 has 14 amino acids. V shed 6 bases and J 9 bases; nucleotides not matched to a gene: 4. From germline, CDR1 is WNHNN and CDR2 SYGVQD (reference sequence).

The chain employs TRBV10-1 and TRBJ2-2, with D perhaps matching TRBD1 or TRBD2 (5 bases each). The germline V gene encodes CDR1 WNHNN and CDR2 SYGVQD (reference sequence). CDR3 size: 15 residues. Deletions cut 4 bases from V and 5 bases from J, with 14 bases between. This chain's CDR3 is CASSAGRSRTGELFF. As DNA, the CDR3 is TGCGCCAGCAGTGCGGGACGGAGTCGAACCGGGGAGCTGTTTTTT.

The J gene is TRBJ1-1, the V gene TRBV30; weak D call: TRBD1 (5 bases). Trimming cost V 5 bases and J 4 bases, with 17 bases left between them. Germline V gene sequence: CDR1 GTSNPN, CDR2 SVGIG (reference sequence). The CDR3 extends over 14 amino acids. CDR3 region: CAWGTRTRGTEAFF. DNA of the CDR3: TGTGCCTGGGGTACCAGAACAAGGGGCACTGAAGCTTTCTTT.

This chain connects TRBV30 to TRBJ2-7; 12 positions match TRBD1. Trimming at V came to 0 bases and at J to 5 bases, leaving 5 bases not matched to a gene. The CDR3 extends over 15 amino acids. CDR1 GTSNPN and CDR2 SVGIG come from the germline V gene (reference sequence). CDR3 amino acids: CAWSVLGQGADEQYF. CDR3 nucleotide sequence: TGTGCCTGGAGTGTACTGGGACAGGGGGCTGACGAGCAGTACTTC.

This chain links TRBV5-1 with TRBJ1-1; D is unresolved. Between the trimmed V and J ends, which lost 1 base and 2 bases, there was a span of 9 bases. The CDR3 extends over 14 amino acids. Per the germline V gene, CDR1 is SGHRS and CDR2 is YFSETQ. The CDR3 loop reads CASSLNPVNTEAFF. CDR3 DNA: TGCGCCAGCAGCTTGAACCCCGTTAACACTGAAGCTTTCTTT. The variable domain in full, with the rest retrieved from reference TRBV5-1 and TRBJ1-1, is KAGVTQTPRYLIKTRGQQVTLSCSPISGHRSVSWYQQTPGQGLQFLFEYFSETQRNKGNFPGRFSGRQFSNSRSEMNVSTLELGDSALYLCASSLNPVNTEAFFGQGTRLTVV.

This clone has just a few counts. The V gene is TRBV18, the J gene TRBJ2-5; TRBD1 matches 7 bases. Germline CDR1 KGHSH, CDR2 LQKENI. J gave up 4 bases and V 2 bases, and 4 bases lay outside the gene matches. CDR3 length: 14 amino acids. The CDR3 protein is CASSPIGGRETQYF. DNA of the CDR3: TGTGCCAGCTCACCAATAGGGGGCAGAGAGACCCAGTACTTC.

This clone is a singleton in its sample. The CDR3, as DNA: TGTGCCAGCAGCTTATTATCGACAGGGGACACTGAAGCTTTCTTT. This translates into CASSLLSTGDTEAFF. This chain joins TRBV7-2 and TRBJ1-1; 8 positions match TRBD1. The CDR3 is made up of 15 amino acids. The V segment lost 2 bases and the J segment 3 bases; nucleotides outside the gene matches: 5. Per the germline V gene, CDR1 is SGHTA and CDR2 is FQGNSA.

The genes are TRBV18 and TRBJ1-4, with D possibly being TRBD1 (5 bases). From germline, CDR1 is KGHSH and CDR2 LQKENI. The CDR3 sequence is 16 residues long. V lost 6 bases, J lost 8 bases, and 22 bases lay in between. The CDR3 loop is CASSLRFLGDGEKLFF. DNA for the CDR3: TGTGCCAGCTCCCTAAGGTTCCTCGGGGACGGCGAAAAACTGTTTTTT.

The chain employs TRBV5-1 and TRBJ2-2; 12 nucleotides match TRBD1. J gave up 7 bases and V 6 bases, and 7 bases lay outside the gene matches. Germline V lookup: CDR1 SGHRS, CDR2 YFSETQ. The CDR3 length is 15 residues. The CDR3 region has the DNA TGCGCCAGCAAACCGGGACAGGGGGCAAACGGGGAGCTGTTTTTT. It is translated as CASKPGQGANGELFF.

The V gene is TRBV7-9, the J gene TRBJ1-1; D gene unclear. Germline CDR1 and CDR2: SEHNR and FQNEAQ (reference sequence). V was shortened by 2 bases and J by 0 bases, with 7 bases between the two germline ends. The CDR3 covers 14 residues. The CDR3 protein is CASSLLALNTEAFF. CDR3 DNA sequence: TGTGCCAGCAGCTTACTCGCACTGAACACTGAAGCTTTCTTT. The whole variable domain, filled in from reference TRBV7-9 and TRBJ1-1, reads DTGVSQNPRHKITKRGQNVTFRCDPISEHNRLYWYRQTLGQGPEFLTYFQNEAQLEKSRLLSDRFSAERPKGSFSTLEIQRTEQGDSAMYLCASSLLALNTEAFFGQGTRLTVV.

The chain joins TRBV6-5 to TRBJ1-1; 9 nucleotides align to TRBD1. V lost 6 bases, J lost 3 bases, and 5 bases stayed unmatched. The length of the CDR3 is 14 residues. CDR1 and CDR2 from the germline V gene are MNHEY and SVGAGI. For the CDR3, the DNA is TGTGCCAGCAGGTTACGGACAGGGGACACTGAAGCTTTCTTT. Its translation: CASRLRTGDTEAFF.

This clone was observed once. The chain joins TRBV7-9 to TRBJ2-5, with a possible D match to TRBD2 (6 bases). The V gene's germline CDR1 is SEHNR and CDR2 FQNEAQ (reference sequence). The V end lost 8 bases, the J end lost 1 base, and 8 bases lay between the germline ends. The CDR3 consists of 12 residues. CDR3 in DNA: TGTGCCAGCGGGGGGATCCAAGAGACCCAGTACTTC. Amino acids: CASGGIQETQYF. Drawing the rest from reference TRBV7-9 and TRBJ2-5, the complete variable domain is DTGVSQNPRHKITKRGQNVTFRCDPISEHNRLYWYRQTLGQGPEFLTYFQNEAQLEKSRLLSDRFSAERPKGSFSTLEIQRTEQGDSAMYLCASGGIQETQYFGPGTRLLVL.

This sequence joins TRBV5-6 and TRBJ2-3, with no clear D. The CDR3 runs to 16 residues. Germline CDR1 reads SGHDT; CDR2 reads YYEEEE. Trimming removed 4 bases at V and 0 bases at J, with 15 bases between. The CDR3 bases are TGTGCCAGCAGCCCGAGCTTGGATTGGAGCACAGATACGCAGTATTTT. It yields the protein CASSPSLDWSTDTQYF.

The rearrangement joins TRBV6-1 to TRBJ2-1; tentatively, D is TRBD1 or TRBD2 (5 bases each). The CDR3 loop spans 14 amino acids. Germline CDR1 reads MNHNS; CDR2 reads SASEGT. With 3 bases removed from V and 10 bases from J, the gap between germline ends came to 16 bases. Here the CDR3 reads CASSEGPSYGEQFF. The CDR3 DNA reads TGTGCCAGCAGTGAGGGACCGAGCTACGGGGAGCAGTTCTTC.

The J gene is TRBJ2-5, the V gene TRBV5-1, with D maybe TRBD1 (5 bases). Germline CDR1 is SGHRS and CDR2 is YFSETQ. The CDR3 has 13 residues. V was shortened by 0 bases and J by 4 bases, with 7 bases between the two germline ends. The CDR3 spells CASSLEGVETQYF. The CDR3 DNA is TGCGCCAGCAGCTTGGAAGGGGTAGAGACCCAGTACTTC.